This T cell receptor (beta chain) was retrieved from a study of identical twins. Study-wide results and caveats: In drawing conclusions, the study used cross-sectional statistical analysis and did not follow the same donors. Cord blood beta clonotypes present at high abundance carried fewer insertions; no such pattern appeared in memory repertoires. Models underestimated TCR alpha sharing (out-of-frame) in monozygotic twins.

This clonotype came up a few times. Antigen unknown. TCRdb re-derived calls from the 5' RACE reads in MiXCR, one entry per CDR3 protein. The sample has 700,000 or so distinct CDR3 sequences, more than 6.5% seen once; the top ten hold 0.98%. These data were also filed under a second study, of yellow fever vaccine responses in identical twins.

Sequencing was done on a sample of PBMCs. This sequence was found in a woman under 30 in good health.

Here the CDR3 reads CASSQGGRVKLFF. The CDR3 DNA follows: TGCGCCAGCAGCCAAGGGGGGCGGGTAAAACTGTTTTTT. This sequence joins TRBV4-1 and TRBJ1-4, with D tentatively TRBD1 (6 bases). The germline V gene encodes CDR1 MGHRA and CDR2 YSYEKL. Deletions cut 1 base from V and 10 bases from J, with 10 bases between. The CDR3 has 13 residues.